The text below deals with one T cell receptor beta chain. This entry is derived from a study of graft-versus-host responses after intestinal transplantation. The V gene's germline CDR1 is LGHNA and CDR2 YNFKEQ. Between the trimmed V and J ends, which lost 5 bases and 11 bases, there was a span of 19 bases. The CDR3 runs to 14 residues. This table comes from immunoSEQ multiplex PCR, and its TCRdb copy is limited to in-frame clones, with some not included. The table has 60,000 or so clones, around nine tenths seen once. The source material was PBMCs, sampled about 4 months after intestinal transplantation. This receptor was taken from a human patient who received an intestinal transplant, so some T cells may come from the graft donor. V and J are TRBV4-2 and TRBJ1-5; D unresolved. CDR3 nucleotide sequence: TGTGCCAGCAGCTTATCACTTAGGGCCTCCTCCCAGCATTTT. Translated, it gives CASSLSLRASSQHF.